The 4 T cell receptor beta chains listed next were all sequenced from one sample in a study of T-cell memory formation after mild COVID-19. TCRdb processed the 5' RACE reads anew with MiXCR; each CDR3 protein has one entry. The data contain about 430,000 distinct CDR3 sequences, 24% of them singletons. The sequenced sample consisted of PBMCs or a T cell subset sorted from them (not recorded which). The origin of the receptors is an adult woman who had mild COVID-19 (a few samples of this study predate the infection). Cell type and time point are not known.

The V call is TRBV10-3, the J call TRBJ2-3; D may correspond to TRBD1 or TRBD2 (5 bases each). The CDR3 has 13 residues. Germline CDR1 reads ENHRY; CDR2 reads SYGVKD. V lost 0 bases, J lost 9 bases, and 10 bases lay in between. The CDR3 protein is CAISESIEGTQYF. Here the CDR3 DNA reads TGTGCCATCAGTGAGTCGATCGAGGGGACGCAGTATTTT.

This clonotype has more than one count but fewer than ten. The rearrangement joins TRBV4-1 to TRBJ2-3; 8 positions agree with TRBD1. After removal of 4 bases from V and 6 bases from J, the junction contained 12 bases not matched to a gene. Germline V gene lookup returns CDR1 MGHRA and CDR2 YSYEKL. The CDR3 covers 16 residues. This CDR3 is CASSRLGTGEFDTQYF. The CDR3 region has the DNA TGCGCCAGCAGCCGCCTCGGGACAGGCGAATTCGATACGCAGTATTTT.

This clonotype has at least ten counts. The chain is built from TRBV3-1 and TRBJ2-5; D is possibly TRBD1 (6 bases). The CDR3 spans 16 residues. The germline CDR1 and CDR2 sequences are LGHDT and YNNKEL (reference sequence). V was trimmed by 0 bases and J by 5 bases, leaving 16 bases between them. As DNA, the CDR3 is TGTGCCAGCAGCCAAGATGGGGGCGGTGGGGCGGAGACCCAGTACTTC. Amino acid sequence: CASSQDGGGGAETQYF.

The V and J genes are TRBV10-3 and TRBJ1-1; 8 bases align to TRBD1. This CDR3 is 13 amino acids long. CDR1 is ENHRY, CDR2 SYGVKD, per germline. V shed 2 bases, J shed 8 bases, and the junction held 4 bases outside the gene matches. CDR3 residues: CAISERGDREAFF. The CDR3 nucleotides read TGTGCCATCAGTGAGAGAGGGGACAGGGAAGCTTTCTTT.